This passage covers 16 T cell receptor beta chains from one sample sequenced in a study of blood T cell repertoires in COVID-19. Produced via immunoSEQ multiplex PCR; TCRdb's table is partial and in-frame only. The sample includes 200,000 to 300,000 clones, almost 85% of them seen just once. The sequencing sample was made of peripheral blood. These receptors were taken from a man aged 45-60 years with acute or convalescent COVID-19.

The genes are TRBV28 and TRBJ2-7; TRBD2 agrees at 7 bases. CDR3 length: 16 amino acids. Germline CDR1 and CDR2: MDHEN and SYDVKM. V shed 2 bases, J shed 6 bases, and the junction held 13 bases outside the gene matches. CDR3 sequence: CASSLGAGLAVGEQYF. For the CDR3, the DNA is TGTGCCAGCAGTTTAGGGGCGGGTCTAGCGGTGGGCGAGCAGTACTTC. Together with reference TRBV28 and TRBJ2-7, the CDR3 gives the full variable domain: DVKVTQSSRYLVKRTGEKVFLECVQDMDHENMFWYRQDPGLGLRLIYFSYDVKMKEKGDIPEGYSVSREKKERFSLILESASTNQTSMYLCASSLGAGLAVGEQYFGPGTRLTVT.

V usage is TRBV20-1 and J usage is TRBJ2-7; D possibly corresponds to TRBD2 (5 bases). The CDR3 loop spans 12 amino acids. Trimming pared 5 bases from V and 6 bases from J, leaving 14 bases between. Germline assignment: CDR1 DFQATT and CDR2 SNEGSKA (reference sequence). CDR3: CSAGGESGEQYF. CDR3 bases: TGCAGTGCTGGTGGGGAGTCAGGCGAGCAGTACTTC.

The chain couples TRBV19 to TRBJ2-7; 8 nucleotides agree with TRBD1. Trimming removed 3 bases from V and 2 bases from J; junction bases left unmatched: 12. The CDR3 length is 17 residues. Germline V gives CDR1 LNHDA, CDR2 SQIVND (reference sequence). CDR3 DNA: TGTGCCAGTAGTATTGGGGCCGGGACAGGTCGTACCTACGAGCAGTACTTC. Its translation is CASSIGAGTGRTYEQYF.

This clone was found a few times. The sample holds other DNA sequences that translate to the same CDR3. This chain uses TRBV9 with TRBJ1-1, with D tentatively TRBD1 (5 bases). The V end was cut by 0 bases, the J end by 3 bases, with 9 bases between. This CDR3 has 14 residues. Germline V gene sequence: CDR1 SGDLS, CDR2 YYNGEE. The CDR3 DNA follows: TGTGCCAGCAGCGTAGGTGAAGGGGACACTGAAGCTTTCTTT. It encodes CASSVGEGDTEAFF.

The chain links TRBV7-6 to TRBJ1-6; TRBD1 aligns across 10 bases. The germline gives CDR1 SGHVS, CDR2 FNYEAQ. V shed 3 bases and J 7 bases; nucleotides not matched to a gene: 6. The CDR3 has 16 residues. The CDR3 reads CASSFGTGAENSPLHF. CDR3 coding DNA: TGTGCCAGCAGCTTCGGGACAGGGGCGGAAAATTCACCCCTCCACTTT.

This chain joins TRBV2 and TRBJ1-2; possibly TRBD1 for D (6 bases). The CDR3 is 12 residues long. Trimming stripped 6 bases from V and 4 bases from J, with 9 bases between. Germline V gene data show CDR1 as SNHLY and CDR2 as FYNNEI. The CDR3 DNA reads TGTGCCAGCAGGGACAGAGGCTATGGCTACACCTTC. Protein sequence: CASRDRGYGYTF. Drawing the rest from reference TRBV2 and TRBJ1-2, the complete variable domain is EPEVTQTPSHQVTQMGQEVILRCVPISNHLYFYWYRQILGQKVEFLVSFYNNEISEKSEIFDDQFSVERPDGSNFTLKIRSTKLEDSAMYFCASRDRGYGYTFGSGTRLTVV.

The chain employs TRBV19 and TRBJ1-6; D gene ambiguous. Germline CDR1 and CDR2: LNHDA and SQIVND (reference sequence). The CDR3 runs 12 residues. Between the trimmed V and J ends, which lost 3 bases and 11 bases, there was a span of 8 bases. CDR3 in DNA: TGTGCCAGTAGTATTCTTTCGGCACCCCTCCACTTT. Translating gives CASSILSAPLHF. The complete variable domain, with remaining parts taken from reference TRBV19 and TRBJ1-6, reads DGGITQSPKYLFRKEGQNVTLSCEQNLNHDAMYWYRQDPGQGLRLIYYSQIVNDFQKGDIAEGYSVSREKKESFPLTVTSAQKNPTAFYLCASSILSAPLHFGNGTRLTVT.

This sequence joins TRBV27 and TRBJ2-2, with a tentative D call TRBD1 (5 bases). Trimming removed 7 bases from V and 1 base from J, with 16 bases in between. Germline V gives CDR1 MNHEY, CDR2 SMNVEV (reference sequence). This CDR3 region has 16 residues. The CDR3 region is CASTFMRQRNTGELFF. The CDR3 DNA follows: TGTGCCAGCACTTTCATGCGACAGAGGAACACCGGGGAGCTGTTTTTT.

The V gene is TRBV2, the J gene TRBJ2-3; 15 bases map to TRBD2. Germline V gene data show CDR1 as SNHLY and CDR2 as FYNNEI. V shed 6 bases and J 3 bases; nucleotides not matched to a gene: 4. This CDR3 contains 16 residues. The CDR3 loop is CASRLGLAGGTDTQYF. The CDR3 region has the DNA TGTGCCAGCAGATTAGGACTAGCGGGGGGGACAGATACGCAGTATTTT.

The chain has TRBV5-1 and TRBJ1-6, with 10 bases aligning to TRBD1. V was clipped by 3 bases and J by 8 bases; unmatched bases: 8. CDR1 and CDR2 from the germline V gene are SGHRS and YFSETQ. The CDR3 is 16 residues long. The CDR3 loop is CASSSTPGTGDSPLHF. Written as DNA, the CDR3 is TGCGCCAGCAGCTCTACCCCCGGGACAGGGGATTCACCCCTCCACTTT.

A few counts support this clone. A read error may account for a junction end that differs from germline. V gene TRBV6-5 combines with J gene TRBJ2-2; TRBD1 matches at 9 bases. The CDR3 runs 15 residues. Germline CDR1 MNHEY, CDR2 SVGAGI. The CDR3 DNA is TGTGCCAGCAATTACGGACAGGGGCCCACCGGGGAGCTGTTTTTT. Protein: CASNYGQGPTGELFF.

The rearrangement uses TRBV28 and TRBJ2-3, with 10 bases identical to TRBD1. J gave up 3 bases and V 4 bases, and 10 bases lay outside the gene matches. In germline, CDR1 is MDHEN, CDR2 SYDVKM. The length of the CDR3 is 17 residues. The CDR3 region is CASSSTPGTGATDTQYF. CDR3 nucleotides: TGTGCCAGCAGTTCAACCCCCGGGACAGGGGCGACAGATACGCAGTATTTT.

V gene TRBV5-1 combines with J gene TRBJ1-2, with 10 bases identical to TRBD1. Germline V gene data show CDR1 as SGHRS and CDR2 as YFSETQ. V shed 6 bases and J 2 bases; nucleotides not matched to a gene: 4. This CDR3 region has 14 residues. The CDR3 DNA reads TGCGCCAGCACCGGGACAGGGGCAAACTATGGCTACACCTTC. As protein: CASTGTGANYGYTF.

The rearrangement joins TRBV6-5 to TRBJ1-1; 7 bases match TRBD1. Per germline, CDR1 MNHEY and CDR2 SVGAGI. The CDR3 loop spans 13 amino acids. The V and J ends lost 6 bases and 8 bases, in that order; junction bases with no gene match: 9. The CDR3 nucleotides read TGTGCCAGCAGACGGGACAGAGAAACAGAAGCTTTCTTT. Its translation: CASRRDRETEAFF.

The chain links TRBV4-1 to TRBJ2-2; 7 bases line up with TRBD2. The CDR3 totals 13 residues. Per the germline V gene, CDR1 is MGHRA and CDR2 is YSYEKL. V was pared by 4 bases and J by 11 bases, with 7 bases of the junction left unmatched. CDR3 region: CASSPGEGPELFF. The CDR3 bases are TGCGCCAGCAGCCCCGGGGAGGGGCCTGAGCTGTTTTTT.

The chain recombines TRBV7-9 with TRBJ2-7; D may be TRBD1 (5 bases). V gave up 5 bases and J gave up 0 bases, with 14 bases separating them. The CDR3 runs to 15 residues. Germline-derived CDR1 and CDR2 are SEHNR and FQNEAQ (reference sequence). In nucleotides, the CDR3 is TGTGCCAGCAGCGCAGGGATCTCCAGCTCCTACGAGCAGTACTTC. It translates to CASSAGISSSYEQYF.